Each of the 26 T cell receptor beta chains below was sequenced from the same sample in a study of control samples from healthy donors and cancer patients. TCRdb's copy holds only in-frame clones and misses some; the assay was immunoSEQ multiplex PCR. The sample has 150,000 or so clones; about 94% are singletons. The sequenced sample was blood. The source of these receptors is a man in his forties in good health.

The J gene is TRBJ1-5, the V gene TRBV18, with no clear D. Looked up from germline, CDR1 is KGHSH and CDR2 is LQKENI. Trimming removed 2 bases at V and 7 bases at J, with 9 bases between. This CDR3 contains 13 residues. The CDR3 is CASSPGLSQPQHF. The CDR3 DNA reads TGTGCCAGCTCACCAGGGTTGAGCCAGCCCCAGCATTTT.

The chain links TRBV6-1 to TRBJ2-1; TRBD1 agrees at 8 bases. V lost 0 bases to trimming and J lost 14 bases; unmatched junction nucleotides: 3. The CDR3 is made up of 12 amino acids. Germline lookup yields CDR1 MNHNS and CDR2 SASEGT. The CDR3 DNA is TGTGCCAGCAGTGAAGCGTGGGACAGGAAGTTCTTC. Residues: CASSEAWDRKFF.

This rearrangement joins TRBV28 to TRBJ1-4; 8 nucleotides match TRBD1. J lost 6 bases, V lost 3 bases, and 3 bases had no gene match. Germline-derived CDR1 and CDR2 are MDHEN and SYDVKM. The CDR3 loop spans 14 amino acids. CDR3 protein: CASSLDRVDEKLFF. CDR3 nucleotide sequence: TGTGCCAGCAGTTTGGACAGGGTGGATGAAAAACTGTTTTTT. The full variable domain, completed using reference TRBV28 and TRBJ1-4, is DVKVTQSSRYLVKRTGEKVFLECVQDMDHENMFWYRQDPGLGLRLIYFSYDVKMKEKGDIPEGYSVSREKKERFSLILESASTNQTSMYLCASSLDRVDEKLFFGSGTQLSVL.

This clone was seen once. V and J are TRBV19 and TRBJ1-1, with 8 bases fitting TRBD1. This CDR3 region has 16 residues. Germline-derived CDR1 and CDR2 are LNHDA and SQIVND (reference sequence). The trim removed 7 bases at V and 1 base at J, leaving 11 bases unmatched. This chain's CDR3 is CASTRWGTGGNTEAFF. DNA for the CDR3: TGTGCCAGTACCCGGTGGGGAACAGGGGGGAACACTGAAGCTTTCTTT.

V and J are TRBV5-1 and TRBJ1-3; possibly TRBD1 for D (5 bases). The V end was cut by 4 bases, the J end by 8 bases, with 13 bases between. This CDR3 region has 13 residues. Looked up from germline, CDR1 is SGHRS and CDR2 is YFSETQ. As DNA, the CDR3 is TGCGCCAGCAGCCCGACAGTCAGAGACACCATATATTTT. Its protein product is CASSPTVRDTIYF.

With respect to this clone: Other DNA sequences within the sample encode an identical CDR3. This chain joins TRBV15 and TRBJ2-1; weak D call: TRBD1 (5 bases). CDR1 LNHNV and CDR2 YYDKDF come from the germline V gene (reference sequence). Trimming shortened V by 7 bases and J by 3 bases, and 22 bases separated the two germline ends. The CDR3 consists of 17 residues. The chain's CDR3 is CATIPRVQQDLYNEQFF. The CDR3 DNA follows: TGTGCCACCATCCCCAGGGTCCAACAAGATCTCTACAATGAGCAGTTCTTC.

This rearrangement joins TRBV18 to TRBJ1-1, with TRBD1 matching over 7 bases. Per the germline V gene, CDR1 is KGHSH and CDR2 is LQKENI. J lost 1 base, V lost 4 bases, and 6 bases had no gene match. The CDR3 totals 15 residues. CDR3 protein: CASSRNRDRNTEAFF. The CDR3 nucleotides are TGTGCCAGCTCACGGAACCGGGACAGGAACACTGAAGCTTTCTTT. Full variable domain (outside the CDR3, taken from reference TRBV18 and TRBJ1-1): NAGVMQNPRHLVRRRGQEARLRCSPMKGHSHVYWYRQLPEEGLKFMVYLQKENIIDESGMPKERFSAEFPKEGPSILRIQQVVRGDSAAYFCASSRNRDRNTEAFFGQGTRLTVV.

The CDR3 nucleotides read TGTGCCAGCAGCCAAGTTGGATGGAACACTGAAGCTTTCTTT. It translates to CASSQVGWNTEAFF. The gene calls are TRBV14 and TRBJ1-1; D is undetermined. Germline CDR1 reads SGHDN; CDR2 reads FVKESK. V gave up 1 base and J gave up 1 base, with 7 bases separating them. This CDR3 is 14 amino acids long.

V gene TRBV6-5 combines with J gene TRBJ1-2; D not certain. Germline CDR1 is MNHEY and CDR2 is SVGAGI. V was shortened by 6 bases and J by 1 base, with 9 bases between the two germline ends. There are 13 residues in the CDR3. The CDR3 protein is CASSTAVNYGYTF. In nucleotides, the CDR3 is TGTGCCAGCAGCACAGCAGTTAACTATGGCTACACCTTC.

CDR3 loop: CASSLQGAWNTEAFF. CDR3 coding DNA: TGTGCCAGCAGCCTGCAGGGGGCATGGAACACTGAAGCTTTCTTT. J is TRBJ1-1 and V is TRBV14, with 8 bases aligning to TRBD1. This CDR3 region has 15 residues. From germline, CDR1 is SGHDN and CDR2 FVKESK. J gave up 1 base and V 4 bases, and 5 bases lay outside the gene matches.

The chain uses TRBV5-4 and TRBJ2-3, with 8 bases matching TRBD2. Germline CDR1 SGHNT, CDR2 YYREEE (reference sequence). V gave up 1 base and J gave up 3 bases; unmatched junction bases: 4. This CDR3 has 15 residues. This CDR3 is CASSLNSGATDTQYF. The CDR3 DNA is TGTGCCAGCAGCTTGAATAGCGGGGCGACAGATACGCAGTATTTT.

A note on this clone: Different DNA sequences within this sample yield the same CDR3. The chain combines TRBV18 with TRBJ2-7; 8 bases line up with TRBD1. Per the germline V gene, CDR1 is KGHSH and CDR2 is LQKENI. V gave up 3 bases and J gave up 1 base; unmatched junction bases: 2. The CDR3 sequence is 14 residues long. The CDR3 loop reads CASSPTGGSYEQYF. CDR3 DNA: TGTGCCAGCTCACCCACAGGGGGGTCCTACGAGCAGTACTTC.

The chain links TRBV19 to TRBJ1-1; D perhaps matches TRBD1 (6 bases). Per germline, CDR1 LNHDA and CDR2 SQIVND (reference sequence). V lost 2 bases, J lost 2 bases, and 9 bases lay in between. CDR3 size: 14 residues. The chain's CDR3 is CASSILGTNTEAFF. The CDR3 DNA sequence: TGTGCCAGTAGTATATTAGGGACAAACACTGAAGCTTTCTTT.

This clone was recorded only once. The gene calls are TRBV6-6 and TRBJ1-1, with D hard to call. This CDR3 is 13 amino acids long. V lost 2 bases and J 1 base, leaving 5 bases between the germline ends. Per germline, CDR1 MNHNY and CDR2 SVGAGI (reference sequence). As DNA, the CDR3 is TGTGCCAGCAGTTACAGCGAGAACACTGAAGCTTTCTTT. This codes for CASSYSENTEAFF.

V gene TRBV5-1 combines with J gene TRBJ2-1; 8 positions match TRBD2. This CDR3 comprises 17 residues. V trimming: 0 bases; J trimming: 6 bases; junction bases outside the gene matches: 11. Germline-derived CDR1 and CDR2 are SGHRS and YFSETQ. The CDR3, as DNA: TGCGCCAGCAGCTTGGCTCAAAGTACTAGCGGTAGCAATGAGCAGTTCTTC. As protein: CASSLAQSTSGSNEQFF.

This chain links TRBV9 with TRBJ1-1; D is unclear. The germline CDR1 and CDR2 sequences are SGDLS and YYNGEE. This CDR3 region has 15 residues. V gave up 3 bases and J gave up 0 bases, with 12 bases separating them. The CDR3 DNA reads TGTGCCAGCAGCGAGTTGCGGGGAGTGAACACTGAAGCTTTCTTT. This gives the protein CASSELRGVNTEAFF. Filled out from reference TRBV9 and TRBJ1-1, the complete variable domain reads DSGVTQTPKHLITATGQRVTLRCSPRSGDLSVYWYQQSLDQGLQFLIQYYNGEERAKGNILERFSAQQFPDLHSELNLSSLELGDSALYFCASSELRGVNTEAFFGQGTRLTVV.

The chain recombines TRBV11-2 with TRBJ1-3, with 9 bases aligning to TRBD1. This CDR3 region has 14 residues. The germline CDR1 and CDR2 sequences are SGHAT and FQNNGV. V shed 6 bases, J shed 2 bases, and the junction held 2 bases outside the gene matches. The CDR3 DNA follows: TGTGCCAGCAGGGACAGGGGCCCTGGAAACACCATATATTTT. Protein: CASRDRGPGNTIYF. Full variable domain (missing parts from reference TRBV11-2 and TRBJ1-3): EAGVAQSPRYKIIEKRQSVAFWCNPISGHATLYWYQQILGQGPKLLIQFQNNGVVDDSQLPKDRFSAERLKGVDSTLKIQPAKLEDSAVYLCASRDRGPGNTIYFGEGSWLTVV.

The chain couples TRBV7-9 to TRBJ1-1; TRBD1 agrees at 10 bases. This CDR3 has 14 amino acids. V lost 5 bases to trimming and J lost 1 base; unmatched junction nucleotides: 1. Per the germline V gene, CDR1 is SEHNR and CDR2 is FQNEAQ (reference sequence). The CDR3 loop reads CASSRQGANTEAFF. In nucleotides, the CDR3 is TGTGCCAGCAGCCGACAGGGGGCGAACACTGAAGCTTTCTTT.

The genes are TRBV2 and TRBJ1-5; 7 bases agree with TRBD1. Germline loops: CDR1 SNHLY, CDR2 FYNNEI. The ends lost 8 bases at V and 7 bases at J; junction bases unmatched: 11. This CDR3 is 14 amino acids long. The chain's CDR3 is CASGHPGGNQPQHF. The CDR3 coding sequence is TGTGCCAGCGGCCATCCAGGGGGTAACCAGCCCCAGCATTTT.

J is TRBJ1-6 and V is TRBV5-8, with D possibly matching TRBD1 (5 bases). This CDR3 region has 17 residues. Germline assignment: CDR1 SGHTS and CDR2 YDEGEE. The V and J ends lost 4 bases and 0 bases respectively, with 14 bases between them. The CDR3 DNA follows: TGTGCCAGCAGCGTCAGCGGGGCAAGCTCCTATAATTCACCCCTCCACTTT. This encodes CASSVSGASSYNSPLHF. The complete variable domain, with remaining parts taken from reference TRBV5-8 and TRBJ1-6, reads EAGVTQSPTHLIKTRGQQATLRCSPISGHTSVYWYQQALGLGLQFLLWYDEGEERNRGNFPPRFSGRQFPNYSSELNVNALELEDSALYLCASSVSGASSYNSPLHFGNGTRLTVT.

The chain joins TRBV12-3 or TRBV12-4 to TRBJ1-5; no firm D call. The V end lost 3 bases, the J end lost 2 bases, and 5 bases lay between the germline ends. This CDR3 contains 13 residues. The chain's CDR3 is CASSFFGNQPQHF. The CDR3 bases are TGTGCCAGCAGTTTTTTCGGCAATCAGCCCCAGCATTTT.

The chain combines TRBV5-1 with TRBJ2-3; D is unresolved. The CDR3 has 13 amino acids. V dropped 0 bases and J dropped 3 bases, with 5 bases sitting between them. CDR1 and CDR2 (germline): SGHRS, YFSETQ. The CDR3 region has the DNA TGCGCCAGCAGCTTGGCCCCAACAGATACGCAGTATTTT. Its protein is CASSLAPTDTQYF.

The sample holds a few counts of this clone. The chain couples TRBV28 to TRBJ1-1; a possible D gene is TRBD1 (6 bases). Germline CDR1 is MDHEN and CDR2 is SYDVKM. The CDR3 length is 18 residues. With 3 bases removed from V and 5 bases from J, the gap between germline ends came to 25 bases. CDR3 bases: TGTGCCAGCAGTTTTAGCGCGACGCAACAGGGCCGAGGGACTGAAGCTTTCTTT. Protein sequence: CASSFSATQQGRGTEAFF. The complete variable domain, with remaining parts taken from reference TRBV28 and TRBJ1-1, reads DVKVTQSSRYLVKRTGEKVFLECVQDMDHENMFWYRQDPGLGLRLIYFSYDVKMKEKGDIPEGYSVSREKKERFSLILESASTNQTSMYLCASSFSATQQGRGTEAFFGQGTRLTVV.

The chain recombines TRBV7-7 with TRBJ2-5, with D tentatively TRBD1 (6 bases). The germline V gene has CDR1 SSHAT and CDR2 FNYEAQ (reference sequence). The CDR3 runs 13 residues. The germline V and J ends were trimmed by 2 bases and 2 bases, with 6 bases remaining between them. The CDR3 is CASSLQGQETQYF. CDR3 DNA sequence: TGTGCCAGCAGCTTACAGGGGCAAGAGACCCAGTACTTC.

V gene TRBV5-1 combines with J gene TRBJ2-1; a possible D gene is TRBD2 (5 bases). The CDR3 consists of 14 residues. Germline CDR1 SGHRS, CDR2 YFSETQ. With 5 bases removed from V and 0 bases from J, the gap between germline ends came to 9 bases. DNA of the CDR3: TGCGCCAGCAGGCAAACTAGCTCCTACAATGAGCAGTTCTTC. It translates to CASRQTSSYNEQFF.

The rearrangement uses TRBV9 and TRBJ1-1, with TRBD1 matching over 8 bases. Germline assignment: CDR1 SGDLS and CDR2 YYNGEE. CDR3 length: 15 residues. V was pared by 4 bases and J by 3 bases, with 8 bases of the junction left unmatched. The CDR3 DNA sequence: TGTGCCAGCAGCCGGACAGGGATGATGGACACTGAAGCTTTCTTT. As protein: CASSRTGMMDTEAFF.